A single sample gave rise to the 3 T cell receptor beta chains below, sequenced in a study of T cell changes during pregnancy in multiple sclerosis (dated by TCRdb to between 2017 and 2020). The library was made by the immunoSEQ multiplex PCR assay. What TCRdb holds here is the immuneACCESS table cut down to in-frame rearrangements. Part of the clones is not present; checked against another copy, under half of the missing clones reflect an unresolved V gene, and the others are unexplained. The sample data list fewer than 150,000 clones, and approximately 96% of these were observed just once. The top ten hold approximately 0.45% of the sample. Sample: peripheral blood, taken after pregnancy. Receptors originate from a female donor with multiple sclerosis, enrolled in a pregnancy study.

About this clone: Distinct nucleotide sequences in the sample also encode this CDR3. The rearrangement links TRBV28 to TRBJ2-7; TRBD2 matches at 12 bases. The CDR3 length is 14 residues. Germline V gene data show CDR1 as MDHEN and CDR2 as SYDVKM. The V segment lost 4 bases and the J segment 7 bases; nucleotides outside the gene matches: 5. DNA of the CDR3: TGTGCCAGCAGTTCTAGCGGGAGGGCGGGGGAGCAGTACTTC. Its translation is CASSSSGRAGEQYF.

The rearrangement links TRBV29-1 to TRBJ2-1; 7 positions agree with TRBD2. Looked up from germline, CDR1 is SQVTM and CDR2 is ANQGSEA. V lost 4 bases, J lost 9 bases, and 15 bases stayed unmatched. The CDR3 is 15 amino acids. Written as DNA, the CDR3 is TGCAGCGTTGCGGGGCGGGAGACCGGCGGCGGTGAGCAGTTCTTC. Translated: CSVAGRETGGGEQFF.

The chain's CDR3 is CASSFMSRGMSGEKLFF. The CDR3 DNA is TGTGCCAGCAGTTTCATGTCACGAGGGATGAGTGGGGAAAAACTGTTTTTT. The chain has TRBV25-1 and TRBJ1-4; D call uncertain. The germline CDR1 and CDR2 sequences are MGHDK and SYGVNS. The V and J ends lost 5 bases and 8 bases respectively, with 24 bases between them. This CDR3 spans 17 amino acids.